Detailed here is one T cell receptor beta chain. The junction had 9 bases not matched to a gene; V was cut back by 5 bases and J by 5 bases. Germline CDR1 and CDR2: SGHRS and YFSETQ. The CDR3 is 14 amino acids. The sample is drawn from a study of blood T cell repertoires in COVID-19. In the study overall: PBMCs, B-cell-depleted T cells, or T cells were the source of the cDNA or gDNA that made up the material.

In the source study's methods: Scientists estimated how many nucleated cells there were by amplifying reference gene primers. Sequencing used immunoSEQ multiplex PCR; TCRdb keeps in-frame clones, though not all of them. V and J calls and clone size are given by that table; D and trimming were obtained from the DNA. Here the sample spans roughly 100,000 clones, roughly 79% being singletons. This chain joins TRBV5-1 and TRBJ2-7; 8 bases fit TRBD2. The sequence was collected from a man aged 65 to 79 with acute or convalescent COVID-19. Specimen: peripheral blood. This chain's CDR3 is CASSSSGLVDEQYF. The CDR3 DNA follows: TGCGCCAGCAGTTCCTCGGGACTAGTGGACGAGCAGTACTTC.